This entry features one T cell receptor (beta chain) sequence. Method: immunoSEQ multiplex PCR; TCRdb's copy keeps in-frame clones and lacks some. The profile shows fewer than 150,000 clones, around 80% of them singletons. These data are taken from a study of blood T cell repertoires in COVID-19. About the research overall: Italy, Spain and the United States were the sources of the convalescent and acute COVID-19 samples. The analysed material was cDNA or gDNA that came from T cells, B-cell-depleted T cells, or PBMCs.

This CDR3 region has 16 residues. Germline V gives CDR1 SGHTA, CDR2 FQGNSA. V was pared by 5 bases and J by 5 bases, with 16 bases between. The source of this sequence is a woman aged 80 or over in a cohort sampled during active or convalescent COVID-19. The sequencing sample was made of peripheral blood. V is TRBV7-2 and J is TRBJ1-6, with a tentative D call TRBD1 (6 bases). In DNA, the CDR3 is TGTGCCAGCAGCCTCTACGAGGGGGTCAATAATTCACCCCTCCACTTT. Its protein is CASSLYEGVNNSPLHF. Full variable domain (outside the CDR3, taken from reference TRBV7-2 and TRBJ1-6): GAGVSQSPSNKVTEKGKDVELRCDPISGHTALYWYRQSLGQGLEFLIYFQGNSAPDKSGLPSDRFSAERTGGSVSTLTIQRTQQEDSAVYLCASSLYEGVNNSPLHFGNGTRLTVT.